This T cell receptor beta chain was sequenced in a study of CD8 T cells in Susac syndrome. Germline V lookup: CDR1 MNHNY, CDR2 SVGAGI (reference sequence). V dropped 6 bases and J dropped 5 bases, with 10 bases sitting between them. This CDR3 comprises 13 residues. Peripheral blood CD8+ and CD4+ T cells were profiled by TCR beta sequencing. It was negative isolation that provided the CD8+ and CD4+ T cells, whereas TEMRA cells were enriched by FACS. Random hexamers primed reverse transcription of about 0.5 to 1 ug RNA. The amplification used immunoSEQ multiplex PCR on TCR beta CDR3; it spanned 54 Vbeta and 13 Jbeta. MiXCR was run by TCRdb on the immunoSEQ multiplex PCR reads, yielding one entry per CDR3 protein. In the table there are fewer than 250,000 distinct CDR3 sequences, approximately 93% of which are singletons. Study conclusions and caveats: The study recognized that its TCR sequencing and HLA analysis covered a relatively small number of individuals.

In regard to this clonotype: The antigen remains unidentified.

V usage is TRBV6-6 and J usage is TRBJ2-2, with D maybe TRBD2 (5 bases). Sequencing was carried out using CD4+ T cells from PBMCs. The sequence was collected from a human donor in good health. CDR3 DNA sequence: TGTGCCAGCAGGCCCAGCGGTACCGGGGAGCTGTTTTTT. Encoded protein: CASRPSGTGELFF.